What follows are 6 T cell receptor beta chains derived from one specimen sequenced in a study of cytomegalovirus exposure and HLA in healthy donors. The PCR contained 60 Vbeta and 13 Jbeta primers. Sequenced by immunoSEQ multiplex PCR; TCRdb stores in-frame clones only, minus some. Among roughly 180,000 clones, roughly 80% were seen once, and the ten largest hold under 1.1%. The material sequenced was PBMCs. These receptors came from a man aged 30 to 45 in good health and CMV-seronegative.

The chain joins TRBV5-1 to TRBJ2-5; D gene uncertain. Germline CDR1 is SGHRS and CDR2 is YFSETQ. CDR3 length equals 14 residues. The ends were cut back, 0 bases at V and 2 bases at J, with 8 bases in the middle. The CDR3 coding sequence is TGCGCCAGCAGCTTGGCCGGGTCACAAGAGACCCAGTACTTC. It is translated as CASSLAGSQETQYF.

The chain has TRBV15 and TRBJ1-5, with 7 bases aligning to TRBD1. Losses at the gene ends were 5 bases for V and 7 bases for J; bases not matched to a gene: 11. CDR1 and CDR2 (germline): LNHNV, YYDKDF (reference sequence). The CDR3 loop spans 15 amino acids. DNA for the CDR3: TGTGCCACCAGCGGAGGGGGGACAGAGGCCCAGCCCCAGCATTTT. Encoded protein: CATSGGGTEAQPQHF.

Only one count was recorded for this clone. The chain recombines TRBV4-2 with TRBJ1-2, with 9 bases matching TRBD1. With 4 bases clipped from V and 0 bases from J, the junction kept 6 bases outside the gene matches. The CDR3 sequence is 16 residues long. The V gene's germline CDR1 is LGHNA and CDR2 YNFKEQ. The CDR3 nucleotides read TGTGCCAGCAGCCTCCGGGACAGGGTAGCTAACTATGGCTACACCTTC. Amino acid sequence: CASSLRDRVANYGYTF.

V is TRBV5-4 and J is TRBJ1-2, with a tentative D call TRBD1 (5 bases). This CDR3 region has 16 residues. Trimming removed 2 bases from V and 5 bases from J, with 19 bases in between. Germline CDR1 and CDR2: SGHNT and YYREEE (reference sequence). The DNA of the CDR3 is TGTGCCAGCAGCTTACTGGGAGGGCTCGGGGGATATGGCTACACCTTC. This sequence encodes CASSLLGGLGGYGYTF.

The chain links TRBV30 to TRBJ2-1, with D uncertain. Germline-derived CDR1 and CDR2 are GTSNPN and SVGIG (reference sequence). Trimming stripped 0 bases from V and 8 bases from J, with 11 bases between. CDR3 length: 13 amino acids. The CDR3 is CAWSVDSPDEQFF. CDR3 nucleotides: TGTGCCTGGAGTGTGGATAGCCCTGATGAGCAGTTCTTC.

The rearrangement links TRBV7-2 to TRBJ2-1; TRBD1 is a possible D gene (5 bases). In germline, CDR1 is SGHTA, CDR2 FQGNSA. V was clipped by 5 bases and J by 5 bases, with 13 bases between them. The CDR3 has 14 amino acids. The CDR3 loop is CASSRQITDNEQFF. CDR3 nucleotides: TGTGCCAGCAGCCGACAGATAACGGACAATGAGCAGTTCTTC.